This is a list of T cell receptor beta chains from one sample in a study of blood T cell repertoires in COVID-19. Sequencing used immunoSEQ multiplex PCR; TCRdb keeps in-frame clones, though not all of them. The table shows 300,000 to 350,000 clones, with about nine tenths occurring only once. Specimen: peripheral blood. The receptors come from a woman between 25 and 40 years old with COVID-19, enrolled during active disease. Each CDR3 is given with its conserved first and last residue. The D gene is left open where the match is weak. Clone size, where shown, is once, few, many, or a class for clones that have expanded.

J: TRBJ1-1
size: -
D: TRBD1
V: TRBV15
DNA: TGTGCCACCAGCGGAGGACAGGGGGCCGGCACTGAAGCTTTCTTT
CDR3: CATSGGQGAGTEAFF

J: TRBJ1-2
size: -
D: -
V: TRBV12-3/TRBV12-4
DNA: TGTGCCAGCAGTTTTCATCCGGGGGATGGCTACACCTTC
CDR3: CASSFHPGDGYTF

J: TRBJ1-3
size: -
D: -
V: TRBV5-5
DNA: TGTGCCAGCAGCTTGGACAGGGTCGTTTTCGCGTCTGGAAACACCATATATTTT
CDR3: CASSLDRVVFASGNTIYF

J: TRBJ1-1
size: -
D: TRBD1
V: TRBV10-1
DNA: TGCGCCAGCAGGGACAGGGGGACTGAAGCTTTCTTT
CDR3: CASRDRGTEAFF

J: TRBJ2-2
size: -
D: TRBD1
V: TRBV6-5
DNA: TGTGCCAGCAGGACCGGGACAGGGGCCGGGGAGCTGTTTTTT
CDR3: CASRTGTGAGELFF

J: TRBJ1-2
size: -
D: -
V: TRBV18
DNA: TGTGCCAGCTCACCACTCCGCGAGTTAAACTATGGCTACACCTTC
CDR3: CASSPLRELNYGYTF

J: TRBJ2-5
size: -
D: -
V: TRBV11-3
DNA: TGTGCCAGCAGCCCGCGGAAAACCGGAGCGGACCAGTACTTC
CDR3: CASSPRKTGADQYF

J: TRBJ1-4
size: -
D: -
V: TRBV6-6
DNA: TGTGCCAGCAGTTACTCAGGGGGTAATGAAAAACTGTTTTTT
CDR3: CASSYSGGNEKLFF

J: TRBJ2-1
size: -
D: TRBD2
V: TRBV6-4
DNA: TGTGCCAGCAGGGCCCTTAGCGGGGGGCCCCAGTTCTTC
CDR3: CASRALSGGPQFF

J: TRBJ2-2
size: -
D: -
V: TRBV30
DNA: TGTGCCTGGAGTGTCTGGCCCTCAACGGGGGAGCTGTTTTTT
CDR3: CAWSVWPSTGELFF

J: TRBJ2-1
size: -
D: -
V: TRBV7-2
DNA: TGTGCCAGCAGCCCCCACGGCGGGGGCATATACAATGAGCAGTTCTTC
CDR3: CASSPHGGGIYNEQFF

J: TRBJ1-6
size: -
D: TRBD1
V: TRBV3-1/TRBV3-2
DNA: TGTGCCAGCAGCCAAACAGGGGGCTTCGACTCACCCCTCCACTTT
CDR3: CASSQTGGFDSPLHF

J: TRBJ1-1
size: -
D: TRBD1
V: TRBV10-3
DNA: TGTGCCATCAGTGGGGACAGGGAAACTGAAGCTTTCTTT
CDR3: CAISGDRETEAFF

J: TRBJ2-4
size: -
D: TRBD2
V: TRBV2
DNA: TGTGCCAGCAGTGAATCTGGGGGTAGCGGGGGCTTCAAAAACATTCAGTACTTC
CDR3: CASSESGGSGGFKNIQYF

J: TRBJ1-5
size: -
D: TRBD1
V: TRBV28
DNA: TGTGCCAGCACCCAGGTCGCGTGGACAGGGATCCATCAGCCCCAGCATTTT
CDR3: CASTQVAWTGIHQPQHF

J: TRBJ2-2
size: -
D: TRBD2
V: TRBV28
DNA: TGTGCCAGCAGTGCCTCGGGAGGGTCCACCGGGGAGCTGTTTTTT
CDR3: CASSASGGSTGELFF

J: TRBJ2-2
size: -
D: -
V: TRBV5-4
DNA: TGTGCCAGCAGCTTGCAGGGTCTCTACACCGGGGAGCTGTTTTTT
CDR3: CASSLQGLYTGELFF

J: TRBJ1-3
size: -
D: TRBD1
V: TRBV2
DNA: TGTGCCAGCAGTGAACCAGGGGGCCAAGGGAACACCATATATTTT
CDR3: CASSEPGGQGNTIYF

J: TRBJ2-1
size: -
D: TRBD1
V: TRBV7-2
DNA: TGTGCCAGCAGCCGCCCCGGGACAGGGCCCCACAATGAGCAGTTCTTC
CDR3: CASSRPGTGPHNEQFF

J: TRBJ1-5
size: -
D: -
V: TRBV15
DNA: TGTGCCACGACCCTTGGATCTTACGGGAATCAGCCCCAGCATTTT
CDR3: CATTLGSYGNQPQHF

J: TRBJ1-1
size: -
D: -
V: TRBV27
DNA: TGTGCCAGCAGTTCTGACCTCTTGGAGAGCACTGAAGCTTTCTTT
CDR3: CASSSDLLESTEAFF

J: TRBJ2-5
size: -
D: TRBD1
V: TRBV2
DNA: TGTGCCAGCAGGCGGAGCCGGACAGGGTACCAAGAGACCCAGTACTTC
CDR3: CASRRSRTGYQETQYF

J: TRBJ1-5
size: -
D: -
V: TRBV7-9
DNA: TGTGCCAGCAGCCCCGGGGGGCGGGACCAGCCCCAGCATTTT
CDR3: CASSPGGRDQPQHF

J: TRBJ2-2
size: once
D: -
V: TRBV6-5
DNA: TGTGCCAGCAGAAATAGAGCCACGGGCACCGGGGAGCTGTTTTTT
CDR3: CASRNRATGTGELFF

J: TRBJ2-2
size: -
D: -
V: TRBV7-9
DNA: TGTGCCAGCAGCTTCCAATTAGCCGGGGAGCTGTTTTTT
CDR3: CASSFQLAGELFF

J: TRBJ1-2
size: -
D: -
V: TRBV15
DNA: TGTGCCACCAGCAGCGGCATATCGGGCTATGGCTACACCTTC
CDR3: CATSSGISGYGYTF

J: TRBJ2-5
size: -
D: TRBD2
V: TRBV9
DNA: TGTGCCAGCAGCCTGGGACTAGCGGGGGGGCCTGGCAAAGAGACCCAGTACTTC
CDR3: CASSLGLAGGPGKETQYF

J: TRBJ1-5
size: -
D: -
V: TRBV28
DNA: TGTGCCAGCAGTTTAGGGGAACAGGTCAATCAGCCCCAGCATTTT
CDR3: CASSLGEQVNQPQHF

J: TRBJ1-4
size: -
D: -
V: TRBV6-5
DNA: TGTGCCAGCAGTTCGGGAGGAATCGAAAAACTGTTTTTT
CDR3: CASSSGGIEKLFF

J: TRBJ1-2
size: -
D: -
V: TRBV30
DNA: TGTGCCTGGAGCGCCCCCGACAGTCTATCTTTTAACTATGGCTACACCTTC
CDR3: CAWSAPDSLSFNYGYTF

J: TRBJ2-1
size: -
D: TRBD1
V: TRBV5-8
DNA: TGTGCCAGCAGCTCGGACAGGGACCTAGGTGAGCAGTTCTTC
CDR3: CASSSDRDLGEQFF

J: TRBJ2-2
size: -
D: -
V: TRBV7-2
DNA: TGTGCCAGCAGCTTCCCTTTGGGAGTCCGCACCGGGGAGCTGTTTTTT
CDR3: CASSFPLGVRTGELFF